This is a list of T cell receptor beta chains from one sample in a study of blood T cell repertoires in COVID-19. Using immunoSEQ multiplex PCR, the repertoire was profiled, and TCRdb retains in-frame clones only, with some absent. Of around 180,000 clones in the sample, more than 75% were seen once. The sequenced sample was PBMCs or T cells enriched from blood (not recorded which). The origin of the receptors is a woman in her forties or fifties with acute COVID-19. Both conserved end residues are part of each CDR3. Fields, in order: J gene, V gene, CDR3 protein.

>TRBJ2-2|TRBV4-3
CASSQPPGQADTGELFF
>TRBJ1-6|TRBV13
CASSFGELRSPLHF
>TRBJ2-5|TRBV4-3
CASSQDTSSQETQYF
>TRBJ1-3|TRBV28
CASSLQGVGNTIYF
>TRBJ2-3|TRBV28
CASLTGDTDTQYF
>TRBJ1-1|TRBV4-1
CASSQVGRVPTEAFF
>TRBJ1-2|TRBV6-5
CASSYSVGQGSRSTF
>TRBJ2-1|TRBV3-1/TRBV3-2
CASSQEGLAGGFF
>TRBJ1-1|TRBV2
CASEGRDTEAFF
>TRBJ2-3|TRBV9
CASSVVPSGGTGTDTQYF
>TRBJ1-5|TRBV27
CASSVTGGEQPQHF
>TRBJ1-6|TRBV19
CASSHTRGNSPLHF
>TRBJ1-1|TRBV4-2
CASSPPFRGSTEAFF
>TRBJ1-5|TRBV21-1
CASSKGKGGRGNQPQHF
>TRBJ1-5|TRBV7-8
CASSLAGSVQPQHF
>TRBJ2-3|TRBV27
CASSFGLAGTDTQYF
>TRBJ1-5|TRBV15
CATSMRGGGQPQHF
>TRBJ2-1|TRBV24-1
CATSHLREQFF
>TRBJ1-2|TRBV7-9
CASSFSGTGNYGYTF
>TRBJ2-5|TRBV7-8
CASSLRPGGLQETQYF
>TRBJ2-3|TRBV4-1
CASRPGLADTQYF
>TRBJ1-2|TRBV4-3
CASKGTAYGYTF
>TRBJ2-6|TRBV7-3
CASSLTPQILAGGLSGANVLTF
>TRBJ2-5|TRBV5-1
CASSLGQVAQETQYF
>TRBJ2-3|TRBV13
CASLKGDRDTQYF
>TRBJ1-1|TRBV7-2
CASSFAGHTEAFF
>TRBJ2-2|TRBV19
CASSIGLAGVNTGELFF
>TRBJ1-4|TRBV3-1/TRBV3-2
CASSPQWSGEKLFF
>TRBJ2-2|TRBV27
CASRDRGSVRGAGELFF
>TRBJ2-1|TRBV5-1
CASSFGAAYNEQFF
>TRBJ2-2|TRBV7-6
CASKLVQGGQPGELFF
>TRBJ1-2|TRBV14
CASSQMRYGYTF
>TRBJ1-5|TRBV28
CASSLGDWWAPEQPQHF
>TRBJ1-2|TRBV7-9
CASSLVGGRANYGYTF
>TRBJ1-6|TRBV2
CASRGGFSFNSPLHF
>TRBJ2-1|TRBV4-2
CASSQLERGSYNEQFF
>TRBJ2-3|TRBV30
CAWTGSTDTQYF
>TRBJ1-5|TRBV28
CASRQNQPQHF
>TRBJ2-5|TRBV28
CASSLSGGAVETQYF
>TRBJ1-2|TRBV18
CASSRDGKGGAWGYTF
>TRBJ2-5|TRBV4-2
CASSQNPLFTETQYF
>TRBJ1-5|TRBV6-5
CASKAGGKSNQPQHF
>TRBJ1-1|TRBV7-8
CASSAQGAVNTEAFF
>TRBJ2-3|TRBV19
CASSMRGPTGDTQYF
>TRBJ1-4|TRBV5-8
CASSRYTGSYTNEKLFF
>TRBJ1-4|TRBV6-6
CASSYPSGGAREKLFF
>TRBJ1-3|TRBV4-3
CASSQVLGNTIYF
>TRBJ2-1|TRBV2
CASTASDGRLSYNEQFF
>TRBJ1-3|TRBV5-1
CASSADSGSGNTIYF
>TRBJ2-4|TRBV21-1
CASSTPGQGSF
>TRBJ1-2|TRBV27
CASSLKGLADGYTF
>TRBJ1-5|TRBV30
CAWSTGSNQPQHF
>TRBJ1-2|TRBV28
CASSLRTGGYTF